The rows below give T cell receptor beta chains drawn from one sample of a study of cytotoxic CD8 clonotypes in ibrutinib-treated CLL. TCRdb's copy holds only in-frame clones and misses some; the assay was immunoSEQ multiplex PCR. Here the sample spans more than 85,000 clones, 70% to 80% being singletons. This specimen consisted of PBMCs, obtained after 12 months of ibrutinib treatment. Source of these receptors: a human donor with chronic lymphocytic leukemia. Each CDR3 is given with its conserved first and last residue. D genes are given only for firm matches. Part of the rows lack a size; the others show once, few, many or a class for expanded clones.

TRBV4-2,NA,few,TRBJ1-2,13,CASSFARRGGYTF,TGTGCCAGCAGCTTTGCCAGGCGTGGTGGCTACACCTTC
TRBV28,NA,NA,TRBJ1-5,14,CASRGRYSNQPQHF,TGTGCCAGCAGGGGACGCTATAGCAATCAGCCCCAGCATTTT
TRBV2,TRBD2,once,TRBJ2-1,16,CASNSGTSGGTNEQFF,TGTGCCAGCAACTCCGGGACTAGCGGGGGGACCAATGAGCAGTTCTTC
TRBV7-2,NA,NA,TRBJ2-5,14,CASSLSGPPLPQYF,TGTGCCAGCAGCTTATCGGGACCCCCGTTACCCCAGTACTTC
TRBV27,NA,NA,TRBJ2-3,17,CASSLLGPDSRTDTQYF,TGTGCCAGCAGTTTATTAGGTCCGGACAGCCGCACAGATACGCAGTATTTT
TRBV2,TRBD2,NA,TRBJ2-5,17,CASSAPGTSGVTETQYF,TGTGCCAGCAGTGCTCCGGGGACTAGCGGGGTGACTGAGACCCAGTACTTC
TRBV7-9,NA,NA,TRBJ1-1,11,CASSLAGVAFF,TGTGCCAGCAGCTTGGCGGGGGTTGCTTTCTTT
TRBV30,NA,NA,TRBJ2-2,15,CAWGGRLPNTGELFF,TGTGCCTGGGGGGGCCGCCTACCTAACACCGGGGAGCTGTTTTTT
TRBV6-1,NA,once,TRBJ1-1,13,CASSNNLNTEAFF,TGTGCCAGCAGTAACAATTTGAACACTGAAGCTTTCTTT
TRBV6-1,NA,NA,TRBJ2-3,11,CASGGLDTQYF,TGTGCCAGCGGGGGGTTGGATACGCAGTATTTT
TRBV5-1,NA,NA,TRBJ2-7,15,CASSLFFGPGNEQYF,TGCGCCAGCAGCTTGTTTTTCGGGCCGGGGAACGAGCAGTACTTC
TRBV7-9,TRBD2,NA,TRBJ2-1,15,CASSLSGGPNNEQFF,TGTGCCAGCAGCTTAAGCGGGGGGCCCAACAATGAGCAGTTCTTC
TRBV7-9,NA,NA,TRBJ1-3,16,CASSLVTGDSGNTIYF,TGTGCCAGCAGCTTGGTTACGGGGGATTCTGGAAACACCATATATTTT
TRBV2,TRBD1,NA,TRBJ1-1,14,CASSSGQGMTEAFF,TGTGCCAGCAGCAGCGGACAGGGAATGACTGAAGCTTTCTTT
TRBV18,TRBD2,NA,TRBJ2-7,19,CASSPGGLAGGPVTYEQYF,TGTGCCAGCTCACCTGGCGGACTAGCGGGGGGGCCGGTCACCTACGAGCAGTACTTC